This T cell receptor (beta chain) was observed in a study of spatial heterogeneity in lung cancer. Across the whole study: Across the raw uncorrected reads, a unique TCR and UMI combination was observed, on average, more than ten times. Study-level findings and limits: The number of expanded tumor alpha and beta chains correlated with mutation number. Tracking of ubiquitous and regional nonsynonymous mutations by counts of ubiquitous and regional expanded TCRs, respectively, was seen.

This clonotype was counted ten times or more. Its antigen is still unknown. This beta chain slipped into a library made for alpha chains as a stray read, so its size is not meaningful. Time point meaning: sample taken at primary tumor resection. TCRdb used MiXCR to reprocess the 5' RACE reads, holding one entry per CDR3 protein. The sample shows under 20,000 distinct CDR3 sequences, 6.2% of them seen only once. Germline CDR1 and CDR2: KGHDR and SFDVKD. The V end lost 0 bases, the J end lost 4 bases, and 6 bases lay between the germline ends. This CDR3 has 14 amino acids. The sample was lung tumor tissue, taken at surgery. This receptor was obtained from a male donor with early-stage non-small cell lung cancer. This chain connects TRBV24-1 to TRBJ1-5; no definite D call. In DNA form, the CDR3 reads TGTGCCACCAGTGATTTGAACAGAAATCAGCCCCAGCATTTT. As protein: CATSDLNRNQPQHF.